This entry describes one TCR beta chain. This entry belongs to a study of cytomegalovirus exposure and HLA in healthy donors. The PCR had 60 Vbeta and 13 Jbeta primers. Some clones are missing from TCRdb's copy, which holds only in-frame ones; the method was immunoSEQ multiplex PCR. Among 170,000 or so clones listed, roughly 81% were seen once. J gave up 7 bases and V 4 bases, and 3 bases lay outside the gene matches. CDR3 length: 15 residues. Germline assignment: CDR1 SGHRS and CDR2 YFSETQ. The rearrangement uses TRBV5-1 and TRBJ1-6; 12 nucleotides agree with TRBD1. The origin of this receptor is a girl aged 10 to 17 in good health and CMV-seropositive. Material: PBMCs. The CDR3: CASSPGTGGNSPLHF. The DNA of the CDR3 is TGCGCCAGCAGCCCCGGGACAGGGGGCAATTCACCCCTCCACTTT.